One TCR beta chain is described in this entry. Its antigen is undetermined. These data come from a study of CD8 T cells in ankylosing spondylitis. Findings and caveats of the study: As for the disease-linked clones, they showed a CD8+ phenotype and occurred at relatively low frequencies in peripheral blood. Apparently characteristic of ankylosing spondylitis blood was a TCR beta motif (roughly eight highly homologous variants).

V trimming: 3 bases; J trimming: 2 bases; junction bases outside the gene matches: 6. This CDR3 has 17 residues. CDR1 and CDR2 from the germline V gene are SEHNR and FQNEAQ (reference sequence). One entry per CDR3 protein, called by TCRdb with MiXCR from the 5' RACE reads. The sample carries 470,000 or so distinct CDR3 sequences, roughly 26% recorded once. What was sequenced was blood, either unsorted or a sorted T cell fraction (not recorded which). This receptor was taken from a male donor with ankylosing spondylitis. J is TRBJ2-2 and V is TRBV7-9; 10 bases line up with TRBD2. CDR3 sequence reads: CASSFPTSGSNTGELFF. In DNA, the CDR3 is TGTGCCAGCAGCTTCCCGACTAGCGGGTCTAACACCGGGGAGCTGTTTTTT.